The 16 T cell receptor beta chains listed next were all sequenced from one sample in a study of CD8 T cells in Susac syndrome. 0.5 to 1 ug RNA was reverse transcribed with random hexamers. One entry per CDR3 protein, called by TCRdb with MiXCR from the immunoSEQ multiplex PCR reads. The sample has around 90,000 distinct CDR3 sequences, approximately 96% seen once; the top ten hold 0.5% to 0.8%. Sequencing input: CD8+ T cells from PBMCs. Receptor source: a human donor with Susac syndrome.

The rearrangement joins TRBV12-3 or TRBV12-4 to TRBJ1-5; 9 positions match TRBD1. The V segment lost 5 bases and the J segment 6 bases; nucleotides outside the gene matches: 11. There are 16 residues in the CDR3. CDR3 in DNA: TGTGCCAGCAGTCCCCGGGACAGGGCTGTTAGTCAGCCCCAGCATTTT. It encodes CASSPRDRAVSQPQHF.

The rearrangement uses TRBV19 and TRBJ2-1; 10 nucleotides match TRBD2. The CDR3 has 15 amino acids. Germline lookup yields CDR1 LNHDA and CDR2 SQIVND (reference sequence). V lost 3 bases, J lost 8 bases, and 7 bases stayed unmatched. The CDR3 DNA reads TGTGCCAGTAGTATCCCTAGCGGGGGTTGGGATGAGCAGTTCTTC. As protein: CASSIPSGGWDEQFF.

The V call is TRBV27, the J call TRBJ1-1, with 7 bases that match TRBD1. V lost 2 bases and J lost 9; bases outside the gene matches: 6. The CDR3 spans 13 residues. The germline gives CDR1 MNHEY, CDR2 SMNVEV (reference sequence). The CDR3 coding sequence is TGTGCCAGCAGTTTACCGACAGGGAGGCAAGCTTTCTTT. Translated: CASSLPTGRQAFF.

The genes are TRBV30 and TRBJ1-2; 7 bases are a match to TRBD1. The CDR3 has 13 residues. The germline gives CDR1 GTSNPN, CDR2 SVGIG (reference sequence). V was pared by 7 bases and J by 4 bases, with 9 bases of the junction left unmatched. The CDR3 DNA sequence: TGTGCCTCCCCCTTAGGGGGCCCCTATGGCTACACCTTC. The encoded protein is CASPLGGPYGYTF.

The CDR3 nucleotides are TGTGCCAGCAGGCCGGTTGTCCAGGACTTCTCCTACGAGCAGTACTTC. It codes for CASRPVVQDFSYEQYF. V usage is TRBV6-1 and J usage is TRBJ2-7, with D perhaps matching TRBD2 (5 bases). Germline CDR1 MNHNS, CDR2 SASEGT. Trimming pared 6 bases from V and 0 bases from J, leaving 18 bases between. The CDR3 extends over 16 amino acids.

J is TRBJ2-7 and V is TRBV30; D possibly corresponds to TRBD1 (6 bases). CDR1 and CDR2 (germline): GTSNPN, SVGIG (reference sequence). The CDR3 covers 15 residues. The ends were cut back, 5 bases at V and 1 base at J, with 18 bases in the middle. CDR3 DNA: TGTGCCTGGGTCCCCCTGGACAGAAGTTCCTACGAGCAGTACTTC. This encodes CAWVPLDRSSYEQYF.

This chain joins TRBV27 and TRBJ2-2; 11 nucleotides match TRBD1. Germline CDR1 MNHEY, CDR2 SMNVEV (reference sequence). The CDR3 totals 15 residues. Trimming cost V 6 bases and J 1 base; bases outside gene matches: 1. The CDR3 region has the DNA TGTGCCAGCAGAGGGACAGGGGGGAACACCGGGGAGCTGTTTTTT. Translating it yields CASRGTGGNTGELFF.

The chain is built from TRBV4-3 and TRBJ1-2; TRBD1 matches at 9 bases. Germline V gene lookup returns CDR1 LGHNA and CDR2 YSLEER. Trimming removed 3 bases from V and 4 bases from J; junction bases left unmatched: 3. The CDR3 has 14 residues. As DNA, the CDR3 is TGCGCCAGCAGCCAGCCGGGACAGGGCTATGGCTACACCTTC. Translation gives CASSQPGQGYGYTF.

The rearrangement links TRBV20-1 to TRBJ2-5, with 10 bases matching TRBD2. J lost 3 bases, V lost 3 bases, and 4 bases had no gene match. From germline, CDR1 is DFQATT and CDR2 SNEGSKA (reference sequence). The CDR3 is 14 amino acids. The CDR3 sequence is CSASILAGKETQYF. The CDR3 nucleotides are TGCAGTGCTAGCATACTAGCGGGGAAAGAGACCCAGTACTTC.

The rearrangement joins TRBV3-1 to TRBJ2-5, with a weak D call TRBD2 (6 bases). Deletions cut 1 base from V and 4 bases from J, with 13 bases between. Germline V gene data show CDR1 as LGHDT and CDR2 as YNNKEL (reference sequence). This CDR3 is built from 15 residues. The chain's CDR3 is CASSQVAGNGETQYF. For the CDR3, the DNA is TGTGCCAGCAGCCAAGTTGCGGGGAATGGAGAGACCCAGTACTTC.

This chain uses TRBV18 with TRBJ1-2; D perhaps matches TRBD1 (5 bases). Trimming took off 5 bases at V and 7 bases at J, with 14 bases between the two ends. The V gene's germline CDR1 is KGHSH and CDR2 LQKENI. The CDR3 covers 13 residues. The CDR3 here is CASSSQGDGGYTF. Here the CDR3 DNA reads TGTGCCAGCTCAAGTCAGGGTGATGGTGGCTACACCTTC.

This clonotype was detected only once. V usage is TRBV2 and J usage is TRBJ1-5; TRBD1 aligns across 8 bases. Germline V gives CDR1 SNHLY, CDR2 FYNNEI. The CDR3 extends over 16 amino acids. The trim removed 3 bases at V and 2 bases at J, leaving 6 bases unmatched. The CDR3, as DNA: TGTGCCAGCAGTGAGTGGACAGGGATGGGCAATCAGCCCCAGCATTTT. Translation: CASSEWTGMGNQPQHF. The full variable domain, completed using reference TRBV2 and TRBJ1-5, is EPEVTQTPSHQVTQMGQEVILRCVPISNHLYFYWYRQILGQKVEFLVSFYNNEISEKSEIFDDQFSVERPDGSNFTLKIRSTKLEDSAMYFCASSEWTGMGNQPQHFGDGTRLSIL.

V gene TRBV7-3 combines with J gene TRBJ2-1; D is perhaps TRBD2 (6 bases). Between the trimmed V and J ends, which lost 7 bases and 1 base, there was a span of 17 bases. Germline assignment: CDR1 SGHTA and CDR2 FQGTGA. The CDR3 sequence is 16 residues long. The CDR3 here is CASTHVGEVSYNEQFF. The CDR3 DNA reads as TGTGCCAGCACCCACGTGGGGGAGGTGTCCTACAATGAGCAGTTCTTC. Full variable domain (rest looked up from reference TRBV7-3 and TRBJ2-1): GAGVSQTPSNKVTEKGKYVELRCDPISGHTALYWYRQSLGQGPEFLIYFQGTGAADDSGLPNDRFFAVRPEGSVSTLKIQRTERGDSAVYLCASTHVGEVSYNEQFFGPGTRLTVL.

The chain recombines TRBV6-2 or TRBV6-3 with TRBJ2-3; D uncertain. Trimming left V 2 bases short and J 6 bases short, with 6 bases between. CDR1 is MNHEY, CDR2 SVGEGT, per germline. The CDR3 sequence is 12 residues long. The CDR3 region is CASSYMGDTQYF. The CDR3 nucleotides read TGTGCCAGCAGTTACATGGGGGATACGCAGTATTTT.

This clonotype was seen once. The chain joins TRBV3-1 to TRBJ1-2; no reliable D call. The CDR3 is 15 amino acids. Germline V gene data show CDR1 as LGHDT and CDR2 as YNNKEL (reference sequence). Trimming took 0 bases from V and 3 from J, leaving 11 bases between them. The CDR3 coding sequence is TGTGCCAGCAGCCAAGATGAGGGCAGATACTATGGCTACACCTTC. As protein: CASSQDEGRYYGYTF.

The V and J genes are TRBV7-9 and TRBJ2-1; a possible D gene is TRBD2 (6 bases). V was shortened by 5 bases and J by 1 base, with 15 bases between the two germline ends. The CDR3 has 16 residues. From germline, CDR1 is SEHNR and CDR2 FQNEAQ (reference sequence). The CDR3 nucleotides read TGTGCCAGCAGCCCCATCGCGGCGGGGTCCTACAATGAGCAGTTCTTC. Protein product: CASSPIAAGSYNEQFF.